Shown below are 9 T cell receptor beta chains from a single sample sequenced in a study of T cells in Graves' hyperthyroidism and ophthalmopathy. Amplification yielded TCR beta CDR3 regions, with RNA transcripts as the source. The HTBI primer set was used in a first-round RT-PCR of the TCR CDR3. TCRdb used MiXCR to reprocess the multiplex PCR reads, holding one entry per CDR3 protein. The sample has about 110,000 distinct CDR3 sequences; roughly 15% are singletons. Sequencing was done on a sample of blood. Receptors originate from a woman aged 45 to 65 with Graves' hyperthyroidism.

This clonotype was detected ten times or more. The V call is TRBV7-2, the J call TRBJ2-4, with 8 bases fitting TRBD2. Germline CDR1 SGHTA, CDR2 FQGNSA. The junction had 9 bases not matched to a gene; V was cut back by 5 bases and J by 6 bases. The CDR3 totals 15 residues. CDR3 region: CASSITQREINIQYF. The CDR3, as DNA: TGTGCCAGCAGCATTACGCAGCGGGAGATAAACATTCAGTACTTC.

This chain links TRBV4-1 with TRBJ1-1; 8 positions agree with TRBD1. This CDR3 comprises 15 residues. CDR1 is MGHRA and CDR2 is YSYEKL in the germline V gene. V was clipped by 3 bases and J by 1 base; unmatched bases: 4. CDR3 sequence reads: CASSHRQGRNTEAFF. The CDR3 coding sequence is TGCGCCAGCAGCCACCGACAGGGGCGGAACACTGAAGCTTTCTTT.

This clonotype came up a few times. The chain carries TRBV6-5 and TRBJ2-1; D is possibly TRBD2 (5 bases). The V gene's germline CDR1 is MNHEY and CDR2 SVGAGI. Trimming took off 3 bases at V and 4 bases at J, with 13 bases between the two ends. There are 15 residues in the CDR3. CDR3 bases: TGTGCCAGCAGTTATCCCGGAGCGGCATACAATGAGCAGTTCTTC. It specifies CASSYPGAAYNEQFF.

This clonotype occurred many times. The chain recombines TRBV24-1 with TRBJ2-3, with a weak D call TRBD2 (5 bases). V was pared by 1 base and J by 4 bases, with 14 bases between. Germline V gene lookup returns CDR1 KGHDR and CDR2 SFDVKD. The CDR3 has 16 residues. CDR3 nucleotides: TGTGCCACCAGTGATTTACCGGGGATCCCTTCAGATACGCAGTATTTT. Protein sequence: CATSDLPGIPSDTQYF.

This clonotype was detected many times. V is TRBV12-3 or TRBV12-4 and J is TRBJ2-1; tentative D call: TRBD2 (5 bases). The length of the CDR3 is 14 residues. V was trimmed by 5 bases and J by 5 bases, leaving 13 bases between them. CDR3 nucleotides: TGTGCCAGCAGTCCCTTTGGGAGCCACAATGAGCAGTTCTTC. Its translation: CASSPFGSHNEQFF.

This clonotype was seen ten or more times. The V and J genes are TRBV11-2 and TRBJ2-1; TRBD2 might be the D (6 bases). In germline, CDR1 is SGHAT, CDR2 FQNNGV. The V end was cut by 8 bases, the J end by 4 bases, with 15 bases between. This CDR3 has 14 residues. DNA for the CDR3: TGTGCCAGCGCGAGACTAGGGGCTTACAATGAGCAGTTCTTC. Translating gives CASARLGAYNEQFF.

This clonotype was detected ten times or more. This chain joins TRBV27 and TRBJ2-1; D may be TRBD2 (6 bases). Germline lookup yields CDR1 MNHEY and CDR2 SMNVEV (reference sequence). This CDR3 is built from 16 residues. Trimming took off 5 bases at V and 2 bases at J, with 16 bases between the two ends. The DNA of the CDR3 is TGTGCCAGCAGTCCCGCCTTTAGCGGTCCCTACAATGAGCAGTTCTTC. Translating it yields CASSPAFSGPYNEQFF.

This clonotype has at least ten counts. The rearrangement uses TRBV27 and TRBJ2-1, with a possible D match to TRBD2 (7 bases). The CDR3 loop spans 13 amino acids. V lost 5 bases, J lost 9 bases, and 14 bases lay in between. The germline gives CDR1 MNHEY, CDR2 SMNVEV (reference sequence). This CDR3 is CASSPWGGGEQFF. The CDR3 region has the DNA TGTGCCAGCAGTCCTTGGGGGGGCGGTGAGCAGTTCTTC.

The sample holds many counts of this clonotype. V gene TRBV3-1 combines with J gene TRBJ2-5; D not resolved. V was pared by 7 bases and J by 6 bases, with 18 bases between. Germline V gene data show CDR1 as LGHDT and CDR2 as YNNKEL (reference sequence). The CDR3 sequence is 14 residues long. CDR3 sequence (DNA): TGTGCCAGCACCCCGCCCTTAACACCCCAGACCCAGTACTTC. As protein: CASTPPLTPQTQYF.